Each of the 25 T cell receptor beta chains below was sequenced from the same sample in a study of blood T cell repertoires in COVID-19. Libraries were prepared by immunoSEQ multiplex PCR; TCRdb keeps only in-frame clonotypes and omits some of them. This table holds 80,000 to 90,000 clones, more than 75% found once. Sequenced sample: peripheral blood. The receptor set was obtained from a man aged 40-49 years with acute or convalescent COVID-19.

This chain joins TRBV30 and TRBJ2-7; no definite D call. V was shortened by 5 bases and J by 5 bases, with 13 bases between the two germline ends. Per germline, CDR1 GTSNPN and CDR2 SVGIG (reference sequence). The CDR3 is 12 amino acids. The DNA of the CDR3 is TGTGCCTGGTCCCCCGTCTGGCACGAGCAGTACTTC. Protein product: CAWSPVWHEQYF. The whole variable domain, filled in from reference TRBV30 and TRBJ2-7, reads SQTIHQWPATLVQPVGSPLSLECTVEGTSNPNLYWYRQAAGRGLQLLFYSVGIGQISSEVPQNLSASRPQDRQFILSSKKLLLSDSGFYLCAWSPVWHEQYFGPGTRLTVT.

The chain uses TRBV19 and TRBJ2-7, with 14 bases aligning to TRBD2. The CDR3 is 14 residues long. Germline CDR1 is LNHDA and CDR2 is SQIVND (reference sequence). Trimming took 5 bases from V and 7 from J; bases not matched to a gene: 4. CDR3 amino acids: CASSGTSGSGEQYF. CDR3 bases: TGTGCCAGTAGTGGGACTAGCGGGAGTGGGGAGCAGTACTTC.

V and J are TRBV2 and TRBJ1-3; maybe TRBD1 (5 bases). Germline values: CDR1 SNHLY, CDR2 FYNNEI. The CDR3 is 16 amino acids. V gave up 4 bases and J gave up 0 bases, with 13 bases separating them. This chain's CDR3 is CASSGAGTSSGNTIYF. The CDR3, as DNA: TGTGCCAGCAGTGGGGCGGGGACGAGCTCTGGAAACACCATATATTTT.

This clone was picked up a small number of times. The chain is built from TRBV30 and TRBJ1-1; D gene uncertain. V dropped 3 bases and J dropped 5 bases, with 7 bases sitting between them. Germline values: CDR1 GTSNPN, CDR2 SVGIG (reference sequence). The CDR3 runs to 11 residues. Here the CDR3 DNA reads TGTGCCTGGAGCGTACTAACTGAAGCTTTCTTT. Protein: CAWSVLTEAFF.

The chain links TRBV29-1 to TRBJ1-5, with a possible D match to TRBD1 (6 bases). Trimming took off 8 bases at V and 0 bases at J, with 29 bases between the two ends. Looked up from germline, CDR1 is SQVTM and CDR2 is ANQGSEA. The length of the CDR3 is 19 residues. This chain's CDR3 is CSTRKGDIGFCYSNQPQHF. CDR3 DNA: TGCAGCACCAGGAAGGGGGACATCGGCTTTTGTTATAGCAATCAGCCCCAGCATTTT.

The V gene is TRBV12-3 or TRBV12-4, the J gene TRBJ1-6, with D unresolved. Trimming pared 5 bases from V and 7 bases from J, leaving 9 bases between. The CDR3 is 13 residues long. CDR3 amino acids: CASSPGWNSPLHF. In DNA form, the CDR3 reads TGTGCCAGCAGTCCGGGGTGGAATTCACCCCTCCACTTT.

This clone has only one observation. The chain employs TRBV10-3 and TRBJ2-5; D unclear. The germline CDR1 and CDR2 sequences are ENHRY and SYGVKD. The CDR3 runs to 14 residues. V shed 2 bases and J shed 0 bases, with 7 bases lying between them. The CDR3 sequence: CAISEGDYQETQYF. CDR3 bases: TGTGCCATCAGTGAGGGCGACTACCAAGAGACCCAGTACTTC.

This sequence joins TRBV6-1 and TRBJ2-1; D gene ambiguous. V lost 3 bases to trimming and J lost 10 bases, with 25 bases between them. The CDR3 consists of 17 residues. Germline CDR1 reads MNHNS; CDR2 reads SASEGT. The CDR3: CASSERHRVLAASEQFF. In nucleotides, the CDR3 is TGTGCCAGCAGTGAGCGGCACCGGGTTTTAGCCGCCTCGGAGCAGTTCTTC.

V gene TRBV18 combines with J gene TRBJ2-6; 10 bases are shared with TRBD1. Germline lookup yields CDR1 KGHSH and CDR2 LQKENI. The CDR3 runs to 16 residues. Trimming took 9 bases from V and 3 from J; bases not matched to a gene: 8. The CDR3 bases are TGTGCCAGTTCGAGGGACAGGGGTTTTGGGGCCAACGTCCTGACTTTC. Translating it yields CASSRDRGFGANVLTF. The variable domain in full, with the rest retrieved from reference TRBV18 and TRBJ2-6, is NAGVMQNPRHLVRRRGQEARLRCSPMKGHSHVYWYRQLPEEGLKFMVYLQKENIIDESGMPKERFSAEFPKEGPSILRIQQVVRGDSAAYFCASSRDRGFGANVLTFGAGSRLTVL.

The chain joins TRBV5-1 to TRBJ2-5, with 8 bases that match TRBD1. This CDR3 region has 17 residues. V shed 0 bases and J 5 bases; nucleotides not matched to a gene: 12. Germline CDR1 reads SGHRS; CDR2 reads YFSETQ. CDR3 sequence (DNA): TGCGCCAGCAGCTTGGATCAGGGGGCGCAGGCATGGGAGACCCAGTACTTC. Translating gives CASSLDQGAQAWETQYF.

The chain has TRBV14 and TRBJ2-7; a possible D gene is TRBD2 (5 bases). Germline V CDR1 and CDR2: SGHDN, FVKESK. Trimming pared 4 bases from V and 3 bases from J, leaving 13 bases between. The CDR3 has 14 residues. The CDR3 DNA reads TGTGCCAGCAGCCCTTGGGAGCGCAACTACGAGCAGTACTTC. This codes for CASSPWERNYEQYF. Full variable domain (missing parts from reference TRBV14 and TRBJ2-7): EAGVTQFPSHSVIEKGQTVTLRCDPISGHDNLYWYRRVMGKEIKFLLHFVKESKQDESGMPNNRFLAERTGGTYSTLKVQPAELEDSGVYFCASSPWERNYEQYFGPGTRLTVT.

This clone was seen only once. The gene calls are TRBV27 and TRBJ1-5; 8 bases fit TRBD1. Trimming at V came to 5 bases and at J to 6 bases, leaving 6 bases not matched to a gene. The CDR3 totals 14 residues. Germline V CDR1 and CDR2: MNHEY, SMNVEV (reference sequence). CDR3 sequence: CASSIQGAGQPQHF. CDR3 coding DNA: TGTGCCAGCAGTATTCAGGGGGCCGGTCAGCCCCAGCATTTT.

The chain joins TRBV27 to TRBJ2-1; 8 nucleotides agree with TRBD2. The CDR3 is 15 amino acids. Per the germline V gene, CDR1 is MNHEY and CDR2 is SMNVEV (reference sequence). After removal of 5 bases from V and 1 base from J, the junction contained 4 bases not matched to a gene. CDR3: CASSTIAGSYNEQFF. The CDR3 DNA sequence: TGTGCCAGCAGTACGATAGCGGGATCCTACAATGAGCAGTTCTTC.

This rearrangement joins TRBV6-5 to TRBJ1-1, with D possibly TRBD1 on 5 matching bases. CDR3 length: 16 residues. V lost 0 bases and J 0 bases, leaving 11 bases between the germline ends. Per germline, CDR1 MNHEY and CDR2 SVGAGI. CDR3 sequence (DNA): TGTGCCAGCAGTTACTCGGGGCCGGGTGTGAACACTGAAGCTTTCTTT. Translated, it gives CASSYSGPGVNTEAFF.

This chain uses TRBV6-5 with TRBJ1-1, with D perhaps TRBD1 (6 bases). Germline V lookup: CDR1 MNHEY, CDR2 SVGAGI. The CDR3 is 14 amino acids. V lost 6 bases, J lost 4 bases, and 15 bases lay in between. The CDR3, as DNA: TGTGCCAGCAGGACTCTGGGGGCGGGCACTGAAGCTTTCTTT. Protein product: CASRTLGAGTEAFF.

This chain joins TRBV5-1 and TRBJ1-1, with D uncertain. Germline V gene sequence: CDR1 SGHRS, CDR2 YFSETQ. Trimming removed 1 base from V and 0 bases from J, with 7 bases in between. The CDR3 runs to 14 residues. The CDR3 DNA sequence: TGCGCCAGCAGCTTGTACAGCCTGAACACTGAAGCTTTCTTT. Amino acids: CASSLYSLNTEAFF. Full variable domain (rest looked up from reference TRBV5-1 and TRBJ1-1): KAGVTQTPRYLIKTRGQQVTLSCSPISGHRSVSWYQQTPGQGLQFLFEYFSETQRNKGNFPGRFSGRQFSNSRSEMNVSTLELGDSALYLCASSLYSLNTEAFFGQGTRLTVV.

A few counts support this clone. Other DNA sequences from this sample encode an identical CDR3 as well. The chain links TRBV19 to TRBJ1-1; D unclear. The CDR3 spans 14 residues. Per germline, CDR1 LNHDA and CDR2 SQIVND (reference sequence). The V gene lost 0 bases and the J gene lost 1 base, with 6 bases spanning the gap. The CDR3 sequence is CASSIDSRNTEAFF. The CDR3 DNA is TGTGCCAGTAGTATAGACAGTCGGAACACTGAAGCTTTCTTT.

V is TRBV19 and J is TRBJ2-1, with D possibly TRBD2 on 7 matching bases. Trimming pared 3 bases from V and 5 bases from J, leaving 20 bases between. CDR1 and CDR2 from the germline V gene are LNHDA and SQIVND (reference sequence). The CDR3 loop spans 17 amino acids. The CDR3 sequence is CASSIRGGERMNNEQFF. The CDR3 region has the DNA TGTGCCAGTAGTATCCGAGGGGGGGAGAGGATGAACAATGAGCAGTTCTTC.

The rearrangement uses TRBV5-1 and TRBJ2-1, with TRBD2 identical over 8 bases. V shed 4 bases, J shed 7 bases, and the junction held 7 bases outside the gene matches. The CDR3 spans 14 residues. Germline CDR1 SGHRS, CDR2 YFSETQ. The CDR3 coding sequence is TGCGCCAGCAGCCCCCCCGTAGCGGGAAATGAGCAGTTCTTC. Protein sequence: CASSPPVAGNEQFF.

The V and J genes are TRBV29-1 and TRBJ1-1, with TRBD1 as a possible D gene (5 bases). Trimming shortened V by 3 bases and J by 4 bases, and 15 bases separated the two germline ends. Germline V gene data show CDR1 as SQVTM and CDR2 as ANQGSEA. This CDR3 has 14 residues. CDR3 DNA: TGCAGCGTTGATAGGATAGGGAGGGGCACTGAAGCTTTCTTT. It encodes CSVDRIGRGTEAFF.

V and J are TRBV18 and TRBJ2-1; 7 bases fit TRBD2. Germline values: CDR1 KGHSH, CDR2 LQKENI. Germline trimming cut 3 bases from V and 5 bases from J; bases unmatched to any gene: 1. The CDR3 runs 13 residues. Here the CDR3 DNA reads TGTGCCAGCTCACCCGGGGGGAACAATGAGCAGTTCTTC. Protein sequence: CASSPGGNNEQFF.

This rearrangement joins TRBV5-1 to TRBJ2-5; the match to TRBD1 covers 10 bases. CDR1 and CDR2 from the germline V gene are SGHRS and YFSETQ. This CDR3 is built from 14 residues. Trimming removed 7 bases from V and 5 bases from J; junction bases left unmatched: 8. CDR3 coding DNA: TGCGCCAGCGTAGACAGGGGGCTATCGGAGACCCAGTACTTC. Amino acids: CASVDRGLSETQYF.

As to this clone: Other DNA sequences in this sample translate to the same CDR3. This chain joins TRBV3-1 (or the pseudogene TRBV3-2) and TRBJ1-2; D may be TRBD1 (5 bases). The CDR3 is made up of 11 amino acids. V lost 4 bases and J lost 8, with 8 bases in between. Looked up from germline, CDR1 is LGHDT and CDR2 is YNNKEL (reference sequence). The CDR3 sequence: CASSRGRGYTF. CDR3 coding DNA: TGTGCCAGCAGCCGGGGCCGGGGCTACACCTTC.

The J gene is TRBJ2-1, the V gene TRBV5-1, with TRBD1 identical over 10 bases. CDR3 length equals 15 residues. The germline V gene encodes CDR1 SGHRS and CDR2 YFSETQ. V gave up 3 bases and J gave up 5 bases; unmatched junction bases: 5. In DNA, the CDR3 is TGCGCCAGCAGCTCGGGACAGGGGTCCCACAATGAGCAGTTCTTC. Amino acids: CASSSGQGSHNEQFF.

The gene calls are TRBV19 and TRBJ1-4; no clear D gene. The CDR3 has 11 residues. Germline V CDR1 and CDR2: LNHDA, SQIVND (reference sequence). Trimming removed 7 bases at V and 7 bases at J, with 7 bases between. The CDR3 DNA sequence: TGTGCCAGTACCTTCAGTGAAAAACTGTTTTTT. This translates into CASTFSEKLFF.